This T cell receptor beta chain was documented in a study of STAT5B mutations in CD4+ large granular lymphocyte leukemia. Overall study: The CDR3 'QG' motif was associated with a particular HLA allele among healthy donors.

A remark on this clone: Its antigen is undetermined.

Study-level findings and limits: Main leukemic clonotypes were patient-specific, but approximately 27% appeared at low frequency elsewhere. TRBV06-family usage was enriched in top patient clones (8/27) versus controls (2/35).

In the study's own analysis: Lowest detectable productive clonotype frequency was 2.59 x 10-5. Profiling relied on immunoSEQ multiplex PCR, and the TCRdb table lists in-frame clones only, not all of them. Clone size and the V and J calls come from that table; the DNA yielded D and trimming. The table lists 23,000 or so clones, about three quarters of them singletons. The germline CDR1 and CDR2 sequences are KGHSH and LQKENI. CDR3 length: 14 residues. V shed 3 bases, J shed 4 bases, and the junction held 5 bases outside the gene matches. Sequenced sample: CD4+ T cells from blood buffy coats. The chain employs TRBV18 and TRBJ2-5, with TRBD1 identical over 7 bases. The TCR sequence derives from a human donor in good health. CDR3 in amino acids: CASSPPTGVETQYF. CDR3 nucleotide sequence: TGTGCCAGCTCACCCCCAACAGGGGTAGAGACCCAGTACTTC.